The text below deals with one T cell receptor (beta chain). Its antigen is currently unknown. The CDR3 consists of 17 residues. After removal of 0 bases from V and 5 bases from J, the junction contained 8 bases not matched to a gene. Germline V gene sequence: CDR1 LGHNA, CDR2 YNFKEQ. The data were taken from a study of cytomegalovirus exposure and HLA in healthy donors. Study details: The 120 validation repertoires were produced on the same platform as the 720 or so repertoires of the first cohort. This was reported in a later analysis. General study findings and limits: Cytomegalovirus association was assigned to approximately 160 TCR beta chains. The TCR clusters that emerged in the first cohort tended, a later analysis found, to co-occur in the 120 or so validation repertoires. Per published reports, the classifier diagnosed cytomegalovirus status with high specificity and sensitivity.

Profiled with immunoSEQ multiplex PCR; TCRdb holds only in-frame clones, not every one. The table includes about 330,000 clones, about nine tenths detected once. Sequencing input: PBMCs. The V call is TRBV4-2, the J call TRBJ2-1, with 9 bases matching TRBD2. This TCR derives from a woman younger than 45 in good health and CMV-seropositive. CDR3 sequence (DNA): TGTGCCAGCAGCCAAGATGGGCTAGCGGGGCGACACAATGAGCAGTTCTTC. Protein: CASSQDGLAGRHNEQFF.